The clone carrying this T cell receptor beta chain was detected only a few times. CDR1 ENHRY and CDR2 SYGVKD come from the germline V gene. J lost 5 bases, V lost 4 bases, and 4 bases had no gene match. The CDR3 has 14 amino acids. TCRdb reprocessed the RT-PCR reads with MiXCR, giving one entry per CDR3 protein. The repertoire holds 550,000 to 750,000 distinct CDR3 sequences, with around 14% as singletons. The rearrangement uses TRBV10-3 and TRBJ1-1; 10 nucleotides match TRBD1. This sequence was found in a female donor in good health, serving as a healthy control. The sample comprised memory CD4+ T cells from blood. The CDR3 nucleotides read TGTGCCATCAGTGGACAGGGGGCAGGGACTGAAGCTTTCTTT. This encodes CAISGQGAGTEAFF.